These T cell receptor beta chains were read from a single sample in a study of blood T cells in healthy people across ages. TCRdb independently ran MiXCR on the 5' RACE reads; one entry per CDR3 protein. Of about 780,000 distinct CDR3 sequences in the sample, about 45% are singletons; the top ten hold 18%. The sequenced material came from blood. These receptors originate from a man older than 75 in good health. Each CDR3 is given with its conserved first and last residue. Fields, in order: clone size, J gene, V gene, D gene, CDR3 length, CDR3 DNA, CDR3 protein. A D gene is named only where the DNA matches it firmly. Clone size is given for some rows only: seen once, a few or many times, or a class if the clone is expanded.

.	TRBJ2-7	TRBV6-6	.	13	TGTGCCAGCAGTGCCGGGACTTTGCGCGAGCAGTACTTC	CASSAGTLREQYF
once	TRBJ2-7	TRBV20-1	.	11	TGCAGTGCTAGAGGACCCAACGAGCAGTACTTC	CSARGPNEQYF
once	TRBJ1-3	TRBV7-9	TRBD1	13	TGTGCCAGCAGCCGAAACAGGGGGGACACCATATATTTT	CASSRNRGDTIYF
few	TRBJ2-3	TRBV7-2	TRBD2	15	TGTGCCAGCAGCCCCGCTAGCGGTATCACAGATACGCAGTATTTT	CASSPASGITDTQYF
.	TRBJ2-7	TRBV12-3/TRBV12-4	TRBD2	17	TGTGCCAGCAGTTCCCGGGACAGGAGACTAGCGGGCTACGAGCAGTACTTC	CASSSRDRRLAGYEQYF
few	TRBJ1-2	TRBV29-1	.	13	TGCAGCGTTGGTGGGGCAGATGGTGGAGGCTACACCTTC	CSVGGADGGGYTF
few	TRBJ2-7	TRBV25-1	TRBD1	15	TGTGCCAGCAGTGCTTCACATTGGACAGGGAGCGAGCAGTACTTC	CASSASHWTGSEQYF
few	TRBJ1-2	TRBV7-2	.	13	TGTGCCAGCAGCTTTTCAGACGCTCGGGGCTACACCTTC	CASSFSDARGYTF
.	TRBJ1-5	TRBV20-1	.	14	TGCAGTGCTACCCGGTCCGCAGGCAATCAGCCCCAGCATTTT	CSATRSAGNQPQHF
few	TRBJ1-2	TRBV12-3/TRBV12-4	.	11	TGTGCCAGCAGTTTGACTCGGGGCTACACCTTC	CASSLTRGYTF
.	TRBJ2-7	TRBV7-9	.	13	TGTGCCAGCAGCTCCCGACAGACGTACGAGCAGTACTTC	CASSSRQTYEQYF
.	TRBJ1-5	TRBV5-1	TRBD1	19	TGCGCCAGCAGTTTGGGGACAGGTAACTATTGGACTACAAATCAGCCCCAGCATTTT	CASSLGTGNYWTTNQPQHF
few	TRBJ2-3	TRBV11-2	.	16	TGTGCCAGCAGCTTAGTAGGCAGGGTTGACACAGATACGCAGTATTTT	CASSLVGRVDTDTQYF
many	TRBJ2-1	TRBV20-1	.	16	TGCAGCGCAACCTTGGGACTCCCGGGGTCCTACAATGAGCAGTTCTTC	CSATLGLPGSYNEQFF
.	TRBJ2-5	TRBV14	.	12	TGTGCCAGCAGCCAAGAGGGGTCAATCCAGTACTTC	CASSQEGSIQYF
.	TRBJ2-3	TRBV12-3/TRBV12-4	TRBD1	15	TGTGCCAGCAGTCTAAGGACAGGTGGCGGGGATACGCAGTATTTT	CASSLRTGGGDTQYF
.	TRBJ2-3	TRBV7-9	.	14	TGTGCCAGCAGCTCCGTCGTTAACACAGATACGCAGTATTTT	CASSSVVNTDTQYF
.	TRBJ1-6	TRBV5-1	TRBD1	15	TGCGCCAGCAGCTCGAGGACAGGGGCTAATTCACCCCTCCACTTT	CASSSRTGANSPLHF
.	TRBJ2-1	TRBV20-1	TRBD2	17	TGCAGTGCTACCGCTAGCGGGGGCCCGAGCTCCTACAATGAGCAGTTCTTC	CSATASGGPSSYNEQFF
.	TRBJ1-4	TRBV27	.	13	TGTGCCAGCAGTTTTTCTTTTAATGAAAAACTGTTTTTT	CASSFSFNEKLFF
.	TRBJ2-1	TRBV11-3	TRBD2	15	TGTGCCAGCAGCTCCGGGACTAGCGGGATGGGTGAGCAGTTCTTC	CASSSGTSGMGEQFF
.	TRBJ2-4	TRBV5-6	TRBD2	15	TGTGCCAGCAGCCCGACTAGCGTGGCCAAGAACATTCAGTACTTC	CASSPTSVAKNIQYF
.	TRBJ1-5	TRBV6-2/TRBV6-3	.	16	TGTGCCAGCAGTTGGAGGCAGGGAGTTGGCAATCAGCCCCAGCATTTT	CASSWRQGVGNQPQHF
few	TRBJ2-7	TRBV6-6	.	13	TGTGCCAGCAGTCGGGGCCCTGCCTACGAGCAGTACTTC	CASSRGPAYEQYF
.	TRBJ2-2	TRBV18	TRBD2	15	TGTGCCAGCTCACCAATACTAGCGGGCATCACGGAGCTGTTTTTT	CASSPILAGITELFF
few	TRBJ2-1	TRBV27	.	13	TGTGCCGACCTCCACCGGAATTACAATGAGCAGTTCTTC	CADLHRNYNEQFF
few	TRBJ1-2	TRBV20-1	TRBD1	14	TGCAGTGCTAGAGAGGGACAGGGAACCAATAGCTACACCTTC	CSAREGQGTNSYTF
few	TRBJ2-1	TRBV7-6	.	14	TGTGCCAGCAGCTGGACCCAGGGGCTCAATGAGCAGTTCTTC	CASSWTQGLNEQFF
.	TRBJ1-2	TRBV20-1	TRBD1	14	TGCAGTGCCCCGCCCGGACAGGGCAAAGGAGACTACACCTTC	CSAPPGQGKGDYTF
.	TRBJ2-5	TRBV7-9	TRBD2	16	TGTGCCAGCAGCTACCGAGCAGCGGGACCCCAAGAGACCCAGTACTTC	CASSYRAAGPQETQYF
.	TRBJ2-7	TRBV6-2/TRBV6-3	.	14	TGTGCCAGCAGTTTTGGGGGCTTGGAGTACGAGCAGTACTTC	CASSFGGLEYEQYF
once	TRBJ1-5	TRBV2	.	14	TGTGCCAGCAGTGAAGTGCAGAGCAATCAGCCCCAGCATTTT	CASSEVQSNQPQHF
.	TRBJ2-1	TRBV27	.	13	TGTGCCAGTCTTACGCGCGGTGGCAATGAGCAGTTCTTC	CASLTRGGNEQFF
many	TRBJ2-7	TRBV29-1	.	13	TGCAGCGTTGATACAGGCCAGGGCTACGAGCAGTACTTC	CSVDTGQGYEQYF
.	TRBJ2-1	TRBV20-1	TRBD2	14	TGCAGTGCTAGCGGGGGGGCCGACTACAATGAGCAGTTCTTC	CSASGGADYNEQFF
.	TRBJ1-2	TRBV2	.	15	TGTGCCAGCAGTGAGGTCGGGGGCGGAGGGTATGGCTACACCTTC	CASSEVGGGGYGYTF
.	TRBJ2-5	TRBV5-1	TRBD1	15	TGCGCCAGCAGCTTGGGGGGACAGCTTTACAATGAGCAGTACTTC	CASSLGGQLYNEQYF
many	TRBJ2-7	TRBV5-1	.	15	TGCGCCAGCAGCTTGGATCAGAATGGACAATCGGAGCAGTACTTC	CASSLDQNGQSEQYF
.	TRBJ2-1	TRBV7-2	TRBD1	14	TGTGCCAGCACCGGACAGGGGGCATACAATGAGCAGTTCTTC	CASTGQGAYNEQFF
.	TRBJ2-3	TRBV20-1	TRBD1	13	TGCAGTACAAACAGGGGGCAGACAGATACGCAGTATTTT	CSTNRGQTDTQYF
.	TRBJ2-4	TRBV3-1	.	16	TGTGCCAGCAGCCAAGTGGTGGGGGTAGCCTACAATGAGCAGTACTTC	CASSQVVGVAYNEQYF
few	TRBJ2-1	TRBV20-1	.	16	TGCAGTGCTAGTCCTCATAGCCGACCCGCCGGCAATGAGCAGTTCTTC	CSASPHSRPAGNEQFF
.	TRBJ2-2	TRBV9	.	14	TGTGCCAGCAGCGTAGGAGAGAAGACCGGGGAGCTGTTTTTT	CASSVGEKTGELFF
.	TRBJ1-6	TRBV28	TRBD1	15	TGTGCCAGCAGACCAGACAGGGTGGTTAATTCACCCCTCCACTTT	CASRPDRVVNSPLHF
few	TRBJ2-7	TRBV20-1	TRBD2	18	TGCAGTGCTAGAGGGACTAGCGGGGGGGATCTCTTCTCCTGCGAGCAGTACTTC	CSARGTSGGDLFSCEQYF
.	TRBJ1-6	TRBV27	TRBD1	15	TGTGCCAGCAGTTTCCTGGGACAGGGTCGGGCACCCCTCCACTTT	CASSFLGQGRAPLHF
.	TRBJ2-7	TRBV4-3	.	15	TGCGCCAGCAGCCAAGATTACGGCCCCGCCTACGAGCAGTACTTC	CASSQDYGPAYEQYF
few	TRBJ2-3	TRBV12-3/TRBV12-4	TRBD2	17	TGTGCCAGCAGTTTCCCTCTAGCGGGAGTCCCCAAAGATACGCAGTATTTT	CASSFPLAGVPKDTQYF
.	TRBJ2-5	TRBV11-2	TRBD2	16	TGTGCCAGCAGCACTCGGGTAGCGGGAGATGGAAATGAGCAGTACTTC	CASSTRVAGDGNEQYF
.	TRBJ2-3	TRBV6-6	TRBD1	16	TGTGCCAGCAGCCTAGGTCCGGGACAGGTCACAGATACGCAGTATTTT	CASSLGPGQVTDTQYF
.	TRBJ2-7	TRBV6-2/TRBV6-3	TRBD1	16	TGTGCCAGCACCAGAACCCCAGGGGGCCGTCTATACGAGCAGTACTTC	CASTRTPGGRLYEQYF
few	TRBJ2-5	TRBV5-1	TRBD2	16	TGCGCCAGCAGCTTGGCCCGGGGGGTTACCCAAGAGACCCAGTACTTC	CASSLARGVTQETQYF
.	TRBJ1-5	TRBV7-2	TRBD1	14	TGTGCCAGCAGCCCTGACAGGGGTTATCAGCCCCAGCATTTT	CASSPDRGYQPQHF
.	TRBJ2-1	TRBV28	.	16	TGTGCCAGCAGGCGCCATACAGGGTTCGGAATTAATGAGCAGTTCTTC	CASRRHTGFGINEQFF
many	TRBJ2-1	TRBV10-3	.	12	TGTGCCATCAGTGAGTCGGACAATGAGCAGTTCTTC	CAISESDNEQFF
.	TRBJ2-5	TRBV10-3	.	14	TGTGCCATCAGCACCCTCGGCAGATTTCATGAGCAGTACTTC	CAISTLGRFHEQYF